This T cell receptor beta chain is from a study of T cells in narcolepsy. Using immunoSEQ multiplex PCR, the repertoire was profiled, and TCRdb retains in-frame clones only, with some absent. Among some 23,000 clones listed, just under 85% were seen once. V lost 1 base and J lost 4, with 13 bases in between. CDR3 length equals 16 residues. Germline V gene sequence: CDR1 SGHAT, CDR2 FQNNGV. The specimen was CD45RA- memory CD4+ T cells from PBMCs. The TCR comes from a human donor with narcolepsy. This sequence joins TRBV11-2 and TRBJ2-2; D is undetermined. The CDR3 protein is CASSLVSDTTTGELFF. DNA of the CDR3: TGTGCCAGCAGCTTAGTGAGTGACACGACCACCGGGGAGCTGTTTTTT.